The text below deals with one TCR beta chain. This clonotype showed up many times. Its antigen remains unidentified. Per-base qualities were not stored, and no clone one base away is much larger. The germline V gene gives CDR1 as LGHNA and CDR2 as YNFKEQ. The CDR3 measures 15 amino acids from cysteine to phenylalanine. Only the CDR3 region is kept as DNA, spanning 45 bases read in frame from base 1. V and J lose 0 bases and 3 bases, and a span of 6 bases separates them. Systemically healthy Caucasian individuals from Russia, 39 in total and aged about 6 to 100 years, were included as donors. Around 10 milliliters of peripheral blood were drawn from each donor into EDTA-treated Vacutainer tubes. Ficoll-Paque density-gradient centrifugation was used to isolate PBMCs, with at least 6 million per sample. Trizol reagent was used to extract total RNA from the PBMCs, yielding at least 6 micrograms per sample. For every donor, flow cytometry on a PBMC aliquot measured the percentage of naive CD45RAhigh/CD27high T cells.

The data were obtained in a study of blood T cells in healthy people across ages (dated by TCRdb to between 2014 and 2016). At the level of the whole study: In model experiments, template switching captured about one uniquely barcoded TCR beta cDNA molecule for every two T cells. To track age-related changes in TCR beta repertoire diversity, the study relied on deep sequencing normalized with unique cDNA molecular identifiers. The donors were divided into four age groups: young (average approximately 17 years), middle-aged (around 41), aged (roughly 60) and long-lived (more than 75). For two donors (one aged 18 to 30 and one aged 80 or older), the study analyzed two additional independent replicas of 1 million unique cDNA reads from the same blood draw. Findings and caveats that apply to the study as a whole: Estimates of total diversity based on one million sequenced T cells were considered lower bounds and underestimates. Compared with the aged group, the long-lived group had more naive CD4+ T cells, fewer expanded clones and increased TCR diversity, suggesting age selection. Because the CMV infection status of the donors was unknown, age-related changes in expanded clonotypes may potentially have been confounded. Since profiling was done on bulk unsorted PBMCs, naive and antigen-experienced compartments could not be conclusively compared. As age increased, observed TCR beta diversity per million T cells dropped in a roughly linear way, and a significant reduction was already evident by age 40. There was a strong correlation between observed TCR beta diversity and the percentage of naive T cells measured by flow cytometry.

The library was prepared using 5' RACE. Sequencing relied on an Illumina HiSeq 2500. A second about 7 to 12 cycle PCR used a sample-barcoded 5' primer and a J-beta primer mix. A unique molecular identifier was introduced onto each TCR beta cDNA molecule by a template-switch 5' adaptor carrying 12 random nucleotides. Each sample yielded at least 2.5 million CDR3-containing paired-end reads. First-strand cDNA was synthesized from all RNA with the Mint cDNA synthesis kit, primed by a TRBC-specific oligonucleotide. Following uracil-DNA glycosylase treatment, a first 18-cycle PCR with universal primers M1SS and BC2_uni_R was performed on all cDNA. The authors processed their data as follows. For normalization, 1 million high-quality reads, each with a distinct molecular identifier, were randomly selected from each sample. Reads sharing molecular identifiers were discarded rather than binned into consensus sequences. MiTCR, run with a Q25 quality threshold and the strictest error-elimination algorithm, handled CDR3 identification, clonotype clustering and error correction. A nonparametric unseen species model with Euler transformation was used to estimate a lower bound on total TCR beta diversity. TCRdb reprocessing: public reads trimmed at Q25 with fastp, clones called with MiXCR, in-frame beta chains kept. Each CDR3 protein gets just one entry, which takes the most common genes and DNA from the rows behind it. The V and J calls, along with clone size, are taken from TCRdb and not from the paper's own processing. The sample table shows roughly 1 million distinct CDR3 sequences, and 25% are seen once. The top ten clones comprise less than 0.75% of the sample.

This same sample was also taken into another study, of T cells of mothers and their children. The second investigation adds: Nine systemically healthy Caucasian individuals served as donors, namely three mothers together with their six children. cDNA synthesis used all of the extracted RNA, with 1.5 ug of RNA in each 15 ul reaction. Sample barcodes and 2-4 random nucleotides were added via the M1S primer in the second PCR. Over 8 million TCR beta CDR3 reads came from each mother, compared with several million reads from each child. Thymic selection shapes the output of TCR recombination in a similar way in related and unrelated pairs, and inherited differences have a minor effect. Normalized repertoire overlap in related mother-child pairs was always slightly higher than in unrelated mother-child pairs, but the difference was never significant. With a sensitivity of approximately 100 clones per million clonotypes, no persistent microchimeric T cell clones were detected. To look for features that set related mother-child pairs apart from unrelated individuals, the researchers ran deep NGS to compare the TCR beta repertoires of mothers and children. The mean age was about 37 +/- 4 years for the mothers and around 10 +/- 4 years for the children. Libraries were sequenced on Illumina HiSeq 2000 with 100+100 nt paired-end reads after adapter ligation with NEBNext reagents. Mother and child libraries were prepared a month apart and sequenced in separate runs to prevent cross-contamination. Each donor had between roughly 500,000 and 2,100,000 distinct TCR beta clonotypes identified. Naive TCR beta clonotypes were estimated from low-frequency clonotypes matched to each donor's FACS-determined naive share, without sorting.

The rearrangement joined TRBV4-2 to TRBJ2-6, with a weak D call of TRBD2 (6 bases match). The sample comprised blood. The receptor comes from a girl aged 2 to 10 in good health. The nucleotide sequence is TGTGCCAGCAGCCAAGAGCGGGATGGGGCCAACGTCCTGACTTTC. The resulting protein is CASSQERDGANVLTF.